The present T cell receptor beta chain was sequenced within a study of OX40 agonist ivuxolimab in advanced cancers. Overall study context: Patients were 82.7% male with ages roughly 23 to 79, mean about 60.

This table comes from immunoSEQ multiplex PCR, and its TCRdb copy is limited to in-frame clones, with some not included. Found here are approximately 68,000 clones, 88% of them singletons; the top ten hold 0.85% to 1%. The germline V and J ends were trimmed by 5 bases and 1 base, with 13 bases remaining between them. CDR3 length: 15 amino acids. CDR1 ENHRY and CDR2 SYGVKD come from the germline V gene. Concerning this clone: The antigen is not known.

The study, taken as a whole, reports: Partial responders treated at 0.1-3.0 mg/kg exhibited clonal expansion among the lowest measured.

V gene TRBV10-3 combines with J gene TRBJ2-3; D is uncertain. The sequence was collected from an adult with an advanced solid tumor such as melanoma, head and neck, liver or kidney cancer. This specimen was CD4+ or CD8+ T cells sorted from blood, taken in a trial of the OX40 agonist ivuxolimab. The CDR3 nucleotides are TGTGCCATCAGTTTGGACCCTACCCGCACAGATACGCAGTATTTT. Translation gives CAISLDPTRTDTQYF.